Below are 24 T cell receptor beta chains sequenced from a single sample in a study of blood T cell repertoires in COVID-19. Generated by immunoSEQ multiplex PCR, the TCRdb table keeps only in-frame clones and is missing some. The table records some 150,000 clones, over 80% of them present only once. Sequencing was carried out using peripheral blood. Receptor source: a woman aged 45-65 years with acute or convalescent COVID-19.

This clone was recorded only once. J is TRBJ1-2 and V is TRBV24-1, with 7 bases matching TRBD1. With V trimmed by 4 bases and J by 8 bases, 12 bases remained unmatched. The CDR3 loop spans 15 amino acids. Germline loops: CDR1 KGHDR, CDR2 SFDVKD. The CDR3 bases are TGTGCCACCAGTGAATCTACTTTGACAGGGTACGGCTACACCTTC. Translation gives CATSESTLTGYGYTF.

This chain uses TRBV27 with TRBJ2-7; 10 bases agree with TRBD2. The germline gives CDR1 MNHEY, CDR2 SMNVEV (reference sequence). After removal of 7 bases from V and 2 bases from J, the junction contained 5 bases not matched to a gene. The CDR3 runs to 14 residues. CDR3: CASISSGSAYEQYF. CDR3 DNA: TGTGCCAGCATTTCTAGCGGGAGCGCCTACGAGCAGTACTTC.

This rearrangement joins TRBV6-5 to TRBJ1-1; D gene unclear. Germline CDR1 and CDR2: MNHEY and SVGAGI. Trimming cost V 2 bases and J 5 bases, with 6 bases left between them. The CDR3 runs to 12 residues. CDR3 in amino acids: CASSYPRTEAFF. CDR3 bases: TGTGCCAGCAGTTACCCGAGGACTGAAGCTTTCTTT.

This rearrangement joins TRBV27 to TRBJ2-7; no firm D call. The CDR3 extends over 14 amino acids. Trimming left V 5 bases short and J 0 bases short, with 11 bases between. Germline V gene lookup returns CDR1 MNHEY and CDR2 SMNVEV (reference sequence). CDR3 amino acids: CASSTDKISYEQYF. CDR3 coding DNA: TGTGCCAGCAGTACTGACAAAATCTCCTACGAGCAGTACTTC.

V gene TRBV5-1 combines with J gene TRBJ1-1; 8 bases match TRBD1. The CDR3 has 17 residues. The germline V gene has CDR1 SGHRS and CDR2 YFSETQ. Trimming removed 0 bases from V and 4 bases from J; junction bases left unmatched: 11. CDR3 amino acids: CASSLGMAGGSLTEAFF. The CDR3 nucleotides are TGCGCCAGCAGCTTGGGAATGGCAGGGGGCTCTCTCACTGAAGCTTTCTTT.

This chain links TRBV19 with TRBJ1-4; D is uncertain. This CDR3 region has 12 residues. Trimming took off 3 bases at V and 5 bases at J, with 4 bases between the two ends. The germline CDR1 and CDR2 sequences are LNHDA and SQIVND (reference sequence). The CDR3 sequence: CASSIVNEKLFF. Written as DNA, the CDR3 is TGTGCCAGTAGTATCGTGAATGAAAAACTGTTTTTT. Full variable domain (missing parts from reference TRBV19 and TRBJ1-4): DGGITQSPKYLFRKEGQNVTLSCEQNLNHDAMYWYRQDPGQGLRLIYYSQIVNDFQKGDIAEGYSVSREKKESFPLTVTSAQKNPTAFYLCASSIVNEKLFFGSGTQLSVL.

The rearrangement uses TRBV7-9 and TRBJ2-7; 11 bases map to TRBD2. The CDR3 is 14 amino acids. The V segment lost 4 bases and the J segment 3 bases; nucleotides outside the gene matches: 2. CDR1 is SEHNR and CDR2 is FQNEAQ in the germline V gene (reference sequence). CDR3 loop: CASSSSGRIYEQYF. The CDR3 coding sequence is TGTGCCAGCAGCTCTAGCGGGAGGATCTACGAGCAGTACTTC.

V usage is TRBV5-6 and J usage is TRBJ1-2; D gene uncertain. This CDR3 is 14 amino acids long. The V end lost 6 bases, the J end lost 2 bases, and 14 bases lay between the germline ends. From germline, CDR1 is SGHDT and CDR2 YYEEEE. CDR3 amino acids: CASTRPAVNYGYTF. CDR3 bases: TGTGCCAGCACCCGCCCGGCGGTAAACTATGGCTACACCTTC.

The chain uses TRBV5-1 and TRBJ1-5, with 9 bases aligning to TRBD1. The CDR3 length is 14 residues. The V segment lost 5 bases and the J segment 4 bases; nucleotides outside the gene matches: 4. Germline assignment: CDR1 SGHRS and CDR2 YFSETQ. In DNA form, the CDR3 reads TGCGCCAGCAGAGGGACAGGGAATAATCAGCCCCAGCATTTT. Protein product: CASRGTGNNQPQHF.

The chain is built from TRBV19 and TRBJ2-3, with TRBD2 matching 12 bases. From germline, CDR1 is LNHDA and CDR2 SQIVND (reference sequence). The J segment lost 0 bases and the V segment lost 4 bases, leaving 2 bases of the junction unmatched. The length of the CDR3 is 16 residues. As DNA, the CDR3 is TGTGCCAGTAGTAGGACTAGCGGGGACAGCACAGATACGCAGTATTTT. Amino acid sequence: CASSRTSGDSTDTQYF.

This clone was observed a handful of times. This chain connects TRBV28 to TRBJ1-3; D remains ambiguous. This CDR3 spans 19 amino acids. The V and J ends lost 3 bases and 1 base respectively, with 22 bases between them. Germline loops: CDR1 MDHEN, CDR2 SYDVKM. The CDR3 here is CASSFTGGVRASSGNTIYF. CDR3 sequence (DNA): TGTGCCAGCAGTTTCACGGGCGGGGTAAGAGCGTCGTCTGGAAACACCATATATTTT.

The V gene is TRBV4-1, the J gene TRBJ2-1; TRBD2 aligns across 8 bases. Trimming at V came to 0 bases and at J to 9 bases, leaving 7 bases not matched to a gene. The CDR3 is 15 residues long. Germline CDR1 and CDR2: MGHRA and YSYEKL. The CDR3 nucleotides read TGCGCCAGCAGCCAAGAACCGGGGGGGGCTGGTGAGCAGTTCTTC. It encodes CASSQEPGGAGEQFF.

CDR3 coding DNA: TGTGCCACCAGCGGGACACAAGTGGTATACGAGCAGTACTTC. Its protein is CATSGTQVVYEQYF. The chain carries TRBV24-1 and TRBJ2-7, with D tentatively TRBD1 (6 bases). V lost 7 bases and J lost 4, with 16 bases in between. This CDR3 is built from 14 residues. The germline V gene has CDR1 KGHDR and CDR2 SFDVKD.

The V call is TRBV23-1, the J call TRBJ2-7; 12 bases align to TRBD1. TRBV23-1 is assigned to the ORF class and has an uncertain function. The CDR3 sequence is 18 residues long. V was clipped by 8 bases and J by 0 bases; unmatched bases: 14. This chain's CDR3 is CASGDRGHRKPRSYEQYF. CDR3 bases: TGCGCCAGCGGGGACAGGGGGCATCGGAAACCCCGCTCCTACGAGCAGTACTTC.

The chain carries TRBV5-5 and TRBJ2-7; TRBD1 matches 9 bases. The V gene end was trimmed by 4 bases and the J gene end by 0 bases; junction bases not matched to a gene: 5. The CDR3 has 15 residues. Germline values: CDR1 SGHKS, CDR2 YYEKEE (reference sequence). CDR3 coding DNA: TGTGCCAGCAGCCTCCGGACAGGGGTCTCCTACGAGCAGTACTTC. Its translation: CASSLRTGVSYEQYF.

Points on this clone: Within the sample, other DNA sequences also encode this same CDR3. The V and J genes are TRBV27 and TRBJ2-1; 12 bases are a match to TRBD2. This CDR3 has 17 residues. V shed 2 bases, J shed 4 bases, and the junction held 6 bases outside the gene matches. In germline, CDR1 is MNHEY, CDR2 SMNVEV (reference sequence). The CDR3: CASSLLTSGGVYNEQFF. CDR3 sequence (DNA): TGTGCCAGCAGTTTACTGACTAGCGGGGGCGTATACAATGAGCAGTTCTTC.

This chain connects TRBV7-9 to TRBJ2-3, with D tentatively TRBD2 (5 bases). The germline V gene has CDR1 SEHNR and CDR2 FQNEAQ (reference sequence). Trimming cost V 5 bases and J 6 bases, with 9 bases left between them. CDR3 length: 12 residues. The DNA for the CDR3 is TGTGCCAGCAGCGACGGGGTGGATACGCAGTATTTT. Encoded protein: CASSDGVDTQYF. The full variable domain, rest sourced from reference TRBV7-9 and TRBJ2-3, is DTGVSQNPRHKITKRGQNVTFRCDPISEHNRLYWYRQTLGQGPEFLTYFQNEAQLEKSRLLSDRFSAERPKGSFSTLEIQRTEQGDSAMYLCASSDGVDTQYFGPGTRLTVL.

The DNA of the CDR3 is TGTGCCAGCTCACCAGAGGGAGTCTCCCTCCACTTT. Translated, it gives CASSPEGVSLHF. The chain uses TRBV18 and TRBJ1-6; D gene unclear. CDR3 length: 12 residues. Germline V lookup: CDR1 KGHSH, CDR2 LQKENI. Trimming pared 2 bases from V and 14 bases from J, leaving 10 bases between.

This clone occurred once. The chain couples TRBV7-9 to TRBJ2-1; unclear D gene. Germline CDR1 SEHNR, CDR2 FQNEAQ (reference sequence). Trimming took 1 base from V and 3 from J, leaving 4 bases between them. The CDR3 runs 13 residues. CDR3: CASSLGLYNEQFF. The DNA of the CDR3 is TGTGCCAGCAGCTTAGGTCTCTACAATGAGCAGTTCTTC. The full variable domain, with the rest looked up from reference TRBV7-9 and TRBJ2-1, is DTGVSQNPRHKITKRGQNVTFRCDPISEHNRLYWYRQTLGQGPEFLTYFQNEAQLEKSRLLSDRFSAERPKGSFSTLEIQRTEQGDSAMYLCASSLGLYNEQFFGPGTRLTVL.

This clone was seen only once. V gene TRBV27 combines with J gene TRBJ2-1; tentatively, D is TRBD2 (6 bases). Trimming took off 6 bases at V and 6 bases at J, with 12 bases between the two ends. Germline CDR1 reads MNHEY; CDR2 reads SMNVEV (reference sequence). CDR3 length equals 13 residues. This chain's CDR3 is CASSRQEGNEQFF. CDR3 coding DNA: TGTGCCAGCAGCCGCCAGGAGGGCAATGAGCAGTTCTTC.

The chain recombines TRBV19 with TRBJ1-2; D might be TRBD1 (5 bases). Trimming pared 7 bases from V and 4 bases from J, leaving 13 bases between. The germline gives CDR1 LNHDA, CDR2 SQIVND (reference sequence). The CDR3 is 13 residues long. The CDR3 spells CASTPGVSYGYTF. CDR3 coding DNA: TGTGCCAGTACCCCGGGGGTTAGCTATGGCTACACCTTC.

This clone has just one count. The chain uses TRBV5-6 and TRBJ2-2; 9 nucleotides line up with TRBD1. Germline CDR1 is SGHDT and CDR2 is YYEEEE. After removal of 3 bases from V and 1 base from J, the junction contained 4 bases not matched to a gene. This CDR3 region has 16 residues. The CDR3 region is CASSYPGQGNTGELFF. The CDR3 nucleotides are TGTGCCAGCAGCTACCCGGGACAGGGGAACACCGGGGAGCTGTTTTTT. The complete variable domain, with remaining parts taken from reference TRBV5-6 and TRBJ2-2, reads DAGVTQSPTHLIKTRGQQVTLRCSPKSGHDTVSWYQQALGQGPQFIFQYYEEEERQRGNFPDRFSGHQFPNYSSELNVNALLLGDSALYLCASSYPGQGNTGELFFGEGSRLTVL.

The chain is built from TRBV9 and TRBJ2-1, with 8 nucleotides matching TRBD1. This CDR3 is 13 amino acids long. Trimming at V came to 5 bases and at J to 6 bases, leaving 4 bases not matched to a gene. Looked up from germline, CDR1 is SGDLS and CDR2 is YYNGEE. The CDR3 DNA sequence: TGTGCCAGCAGTTCTGGACAGGGCAATGAGCAGTTCTTC. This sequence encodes CASSSGQGNEQFF.

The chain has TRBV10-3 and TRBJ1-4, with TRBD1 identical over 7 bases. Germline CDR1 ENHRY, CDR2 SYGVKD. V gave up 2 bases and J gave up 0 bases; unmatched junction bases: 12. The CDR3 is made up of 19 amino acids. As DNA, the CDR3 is TGTGCCATCAGTGAGCCCCGACAGGGAAGGCACTCAACTAATGAAAAACTGTTTTTT. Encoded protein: CAISEPRQGRHSTNEKLFF.